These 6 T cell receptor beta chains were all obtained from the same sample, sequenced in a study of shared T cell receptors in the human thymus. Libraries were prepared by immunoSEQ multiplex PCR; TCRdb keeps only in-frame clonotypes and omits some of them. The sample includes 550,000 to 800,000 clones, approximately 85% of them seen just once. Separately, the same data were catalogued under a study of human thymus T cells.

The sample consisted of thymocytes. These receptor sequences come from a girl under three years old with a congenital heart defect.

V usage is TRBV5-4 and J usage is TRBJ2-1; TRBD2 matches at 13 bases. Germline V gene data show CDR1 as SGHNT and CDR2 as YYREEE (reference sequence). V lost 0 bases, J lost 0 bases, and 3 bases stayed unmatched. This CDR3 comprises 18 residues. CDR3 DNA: TGTGCCAGCAGCTTGGCGACTAGCGGGGGGTACTCCTACAATGAGCAGTTCTTC. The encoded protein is CASSLATSGGYSYNEQFF.

The CDR3 loop reads CSVWRGGLTDTQYF. CDR3 coding DNA: TGCAGCGTTTGGAGGGGGGGCCTCACAGATACGCAGTATTTT. V is TRBV29-1 and J is TRBJ2-3; D might be TRBD2 (7 bases). Trimming took 5 bases from V and 2 from J, leaving 14 bases between them. Germline V gene sequence: CDR1 SQVTM, CDR2 ANQGSEA. The CDR3 spans 14 residues.

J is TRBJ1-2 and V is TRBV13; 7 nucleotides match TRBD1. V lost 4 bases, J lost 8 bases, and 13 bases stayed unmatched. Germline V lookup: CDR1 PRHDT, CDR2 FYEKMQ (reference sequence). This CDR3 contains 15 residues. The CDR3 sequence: CASSSSNRGSRGYTF. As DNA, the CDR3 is TGTGCCAGCAGCTCGAGCAACAGGGGATCGCGAGGCTACACCTTC.

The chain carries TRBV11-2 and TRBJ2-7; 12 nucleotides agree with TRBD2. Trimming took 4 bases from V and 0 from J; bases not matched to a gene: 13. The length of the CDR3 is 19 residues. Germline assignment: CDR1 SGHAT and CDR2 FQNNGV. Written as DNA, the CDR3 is TGTGCCAGCAGCTCCTCTAGCGGGGGGGCCCCCCCGAGCTCCTACGAGCAGTACTTC. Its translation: CASSSSSGGAPPSSYEQYF.

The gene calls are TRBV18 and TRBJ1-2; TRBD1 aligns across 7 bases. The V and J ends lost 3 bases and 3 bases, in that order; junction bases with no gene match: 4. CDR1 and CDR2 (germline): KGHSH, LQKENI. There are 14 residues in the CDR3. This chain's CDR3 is CASSPATGDYGYTF. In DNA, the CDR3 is TGTGCCAGCTCACCGGCTACAGGGGACTATGGCTACACCTTC. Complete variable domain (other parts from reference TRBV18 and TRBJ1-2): NAGVMQNPRHLVRRRGQEARLRCSPMKGHSHVYWYRQLPEEGLKFMVYLQKENIIDESGMPKERFSAEFPKEGPSILRIQQVVRGDSAAYFCASSPATGDYGYTFGSGTRLTVV.

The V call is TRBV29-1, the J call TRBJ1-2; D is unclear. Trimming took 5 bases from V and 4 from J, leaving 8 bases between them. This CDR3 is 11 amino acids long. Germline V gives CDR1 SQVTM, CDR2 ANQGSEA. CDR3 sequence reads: CSVREGYGYTF. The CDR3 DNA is TGCAGCGTTCGCGAGGGCTATGGCTACACCTTC.